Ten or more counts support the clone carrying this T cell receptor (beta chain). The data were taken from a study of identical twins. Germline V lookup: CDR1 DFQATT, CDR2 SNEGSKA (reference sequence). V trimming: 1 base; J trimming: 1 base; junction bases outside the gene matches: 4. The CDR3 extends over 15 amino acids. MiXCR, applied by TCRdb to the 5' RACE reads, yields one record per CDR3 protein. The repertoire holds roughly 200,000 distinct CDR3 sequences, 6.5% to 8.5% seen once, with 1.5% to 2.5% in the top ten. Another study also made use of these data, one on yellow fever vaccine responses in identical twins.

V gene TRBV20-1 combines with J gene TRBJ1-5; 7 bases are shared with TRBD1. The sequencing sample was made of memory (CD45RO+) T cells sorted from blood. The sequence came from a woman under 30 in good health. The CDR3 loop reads CSARVNRGSNQPQHF. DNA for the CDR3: TGCAGTGCTAGAGTCAACAGGGGAAGCAATCAGCCCCAGCATTTT.